This entry lists 10 T cell receptor beta chains sequenced from one sample in a study of CD8+ T cells in alopecia areata. The treatment is: oral pan-JAK inhibitor, 5-10 mg twice daily. After isolation, RNA underwent reverse transcription to generate cDNA as the sequencing template. Profiled with immunoSEQ multiplex PCR; TCRdb holds only in-frame clones, not every one. The sample lists some 110,000 clones, 58% occurring once. Material: CD8+ T cells sorted from blood, obtained at week 4, from a patient treated with tofacitinib. These receptors all come from a human donor with alopecia areata.

Only a few counts were recorded for this clone. This sequence joins TRBV30 and TRBJ2-2; D possibly corresponds to TRBD2 (5 bases). V shed 4 bases and J shed 6 bases, with 9 bases lying between them. The V gene's germline CDR1 is GTSNPN and CDR2 SVGIG (reference sequence). This CDR3 has 12 residues. The CDR3 loop is CAWKGRSGELFF. Here the CDR3 DNA reads TGTGCCTGGAAAGGGAGATCCGGGGAGCTGTTTTTT.

This clone was found a few times. This chain connects TRBV27 to TRBJ1-2; weak D call: TRBD1 (6 bases). The germline V and J ends were trimmed by 5 bases and 4 bases, with 11 bases remaining between them. Germline V CDR1 and CDR2: MNHEY, SMNVEV (reference sequence). The CDR3 is made up of 13 amino acids. Here the CDR3 DNA reads TGTGCCAGCAGTCTTGGACAGTCCTATGGCTACACCTTC. Protein sequence: CASSLGQSYGYTF.

The chain has TRBV27 and TRBJ2-7; TRBD1 is a possible D gene (6 bases). The CDR3 spans 18 residues. Germline assignment: CDR1 MNHEY and CDR2 SMNVEV (reference sequence). Trimming removed 6 bases from V and 0 bases from J, with 24 bases in between. CDR3 region: CASSPSAVTGFSSYEQYF. CDR3 in DNA: TGTGCCAGCAGCCCTTCCGCCGTTACAGGGTTTAGCTCCTACGAGCAGTACTTC.

The V and J genes are TRBV28 and TRBJ2-2; D gene ambiguous. Germline CDR1 is MDHEN and CDR2 is SYDVKM. The CDR3 loop spans 12 amino acids. Trimming stripped 5 bases from V and 6 bases from J, with 7 bases between. The CDR3 region has the DNA TGTGCCAGCAGTCCCCCGGCCGGGGAGCTGTTTTTT. Its protein product is CASSPPAGELFF.

This clone was recorded only once. The chain employs TRBV30 and TRBJ1-3; no clear D. CDR3 size: 14 residues. Trimming pared 5 bases from V and 0 bases from J, leaving 11 bases between. The V gene's germline CDR1 is GTSNPN and CDR2 SVGIG (reference sequence). The CDR3 reads CAWGLTDSGNTIYF. The CDR3 DNA reads as TGTGCCTGGGGGTTGACGGACTCTGGAAACACCATATATTTT.

The chain uses TRBV7-9 and TRBJ1-4; D not resolved. The V gene's germline CDR1 is SEHNR and CDR2 FQNEAQ (reference sequence). The germline V and J ends were trimmed by 2 bases and 8 bases, with 12 bases remaining between them. The CDR3 length is 14 residues. The CDR3 protein is CASSLPGGQEKLFF. The CDR3 DNA sequence: TGTGCCAGCAGCTTACCTGGCGGCCAAGAAAAACTGTTTTTT.

The CDR3: CSAETGLTDTQYF. Here the CDR3 DNA reads TGCAGCGCTGAGACAGGCCTCACAGATACGCAGTATTTT. This chain uses TRBV29-1 with TRBJ2-3, with TRBD1 as a possible D gene (6 bases). Deletions cut 7 bases from V and 2 bases from J, with 13 bases between. Germline V CDR1 and CDR2: SQVTM, ANQGSEA. The CDR3 is made up of 13 amino acids.

The chain has TRBV30 and TRBJ2-7, with 7 nucleotides matching TRBD2. Germline V CDR1 and CDR2: GTSNPN, SVGIG (reference sequence). V lost 0 bases and J lost 7; bases outside the gene matches: 6. The CDR3 is 13 amino acids. In DNA form, the CDR3 reads TGTGCCTGGAGTGTGTCTGGGGAGGGGGAGCAGTACTTC. This gives the protein CAWSVSGEGEQYF.

This chain connects TRBV27 to TRBJ2-3; D is undetermined. V was pared by 2 bases and J by 1 base, with 4 bases between. Germline CDR1 is MNHEY and CDR2 is SMNVEV (reference sequence). The CDR3 spans 13 residues. The CDR3 is CASSLVGTDTQYF. CDR3 coding DNA: TGTGCCAGCAGTTTAGTGGGCACAGATACGCAGTATTTT.

The chain carries TRBV7-9 and TRBJ2-7, with D tentatively TRBD1 (6 bases). CDR1 is SEHNR, CDR2 FQNEAQ, per germline (reference sequence). V dropped 5 bases and J dropped 5 bases, with 10 bases sitting between them. The CDR3 covers 12 residues. The CDR3 nucleotides read TGTGCCAGCAGCACAAACAGGGACGAGCAGTACTTC. Its translation is CASSTNRDEQYF.